Below, 3 T cell receptor beta chains from the same sample are listed, as sequenced in a study of blood T cell repertoires in COVID-19. Repertoires were generated with immunoSEQ multiplex PCR, while TCRdb's copy carries only in-frame clones and drops some. The repertoire has approximately 270,000 clones, 70% to 90% of them found once; the top ten carry roughly 4%. The sequenced sample was PBMCs or T cells enriched from blood (not recorded which). The source of these receptors is a woman in her twenties or thirties who had recovered from COVID-19.

The chain couples TRBV6-5 to TRBJ1-6; 8 bases line up with TRBD1. The CDR3 is 14 residues long. V shed 7 bases, J shed 13 bases, and the junction held 12 bases outside the gene matches. CDR1 and CDR2 from the germline V gene are MNHEY and SVGAGI. CDR3 sequence reads: CASISGQGFFPLHF. In DNA, the CDR3 is TGTGCCAGCATTTCTGGACAGGGCTTCTTTCCCCTCCACTTT.

This clone was detected once. This chain links TRBV10-3 with TRBJ1-5; maybe TRBD1 (5 bases). Germline V gene data show CDR1 as ENHRY and CDR2 as SYGVKD. The CDR3 length is 17 residues. The V gene lost 0 bases and the J gene lost 5 bases, with 17 bases spanning the gap. The chain's CDR3 is CAISESVSGGGYQPQHF. The CDR3 DNA is TGTGCCATCAGTGAGTCGGTCAGTGGGGGAGGATATCAGCCCCAGCATTTT.

V gene TRBV5-4 combines with J gene TRBJ1-2; D gene ambiguous. Germline assignment: CDR1 SGHNT and CDR2 YYREEE (reference sequence). CDR3 length: 14 amino acids. The germline V and J ends were trimmed by 3 bases and 5 bases, with 14 bases remaining between them. Here the CDR3 DNA reads TGTGCCAGCAGCTCCCGAAATAAGACTTATGGCTACACCTTC. Residues: CASSSRNKTYGYTF.